There are a few counts of the clone carrying this T cell receptor (beta chain). Its specificity is unknown. The sample originates from a study of beta chain features in type 1 diabetes. Whole-study results and caveats: Within the patient group, naive, central memory and Treg TCRB repertoires appeared more similar to each other than within healthy donors. Shorter templates might be favored by PCR, equally in patients and controls.

Sequenced material consisted of expressed TCRB transcripts (all of the isolated RNA was reverse transcribed). TCRdb's table, derived via immunoSEQ multiplex PCR, lists solely in-frame clones and lacks some. The table has 250,000 to 350,000 clones, 14% seen once. Germline V gene lookup returns CDR1 WSHSY and CDR2 SAAADI. V gave up 7 bases and J gave up 5 bases, with 8 bases separating them. The CDR3 has 11 residues. Sequences were obtained from central memory CD4+ T cells from blood. The rearrangement joins TRBV10-2 to TRBJ2-5; D is undetermined. The source of this sequence is a man aged 30 to 45 in good health. The CDR3 spells CASISSETQYF. The CDR3 nucleotides read TGCGCCAGCATTTCCAGCGAGACCCAGTACTTC.